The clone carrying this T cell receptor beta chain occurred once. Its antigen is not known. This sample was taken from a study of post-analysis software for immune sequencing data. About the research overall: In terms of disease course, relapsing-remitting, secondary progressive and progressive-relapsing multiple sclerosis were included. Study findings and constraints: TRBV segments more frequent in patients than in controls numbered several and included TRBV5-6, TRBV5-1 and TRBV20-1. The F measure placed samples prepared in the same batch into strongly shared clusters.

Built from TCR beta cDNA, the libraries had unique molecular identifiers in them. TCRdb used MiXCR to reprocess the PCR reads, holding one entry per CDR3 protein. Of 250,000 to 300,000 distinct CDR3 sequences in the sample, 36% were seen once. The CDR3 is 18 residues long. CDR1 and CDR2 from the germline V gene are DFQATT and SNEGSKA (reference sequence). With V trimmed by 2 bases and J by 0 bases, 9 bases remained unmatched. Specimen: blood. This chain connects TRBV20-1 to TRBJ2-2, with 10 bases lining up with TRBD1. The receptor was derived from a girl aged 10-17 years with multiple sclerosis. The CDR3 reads CSARRMDRGTSNTGELFF. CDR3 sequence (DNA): TGCAGTGCTAGACGGATGGACAGGGGGACCTCGAACACCGGGGAGCTGTTTTTT.